These T cell receptor beta chains were read from a single sample in a study of T cells in Graves' hyperthyroidism and ophthalmopathy. TCRdb re-derived calls from the multiplex PCR reads in MiXCR, one entry per CDR3 protein. The table has about 360,000 distinct CDR3 sequences, about 13% seen once. The material sequenced was blood. The receptor set was obtained from a woman between 18 and 29 years old with Graves' hyperthyroidism. Both conserved end residues are part of each CDR3. The order of the fields is CDR3 protein, CDR3 DNA, V gene, D gene, clone size, CDR3 length, J gene. D genes are given only for firm matches. Clone sizes are given selectively: once, few, many, or a class where the clone is expanded.

CASNHRTSRGTDTQYF TGTGCCAGCAACCATAGGACTAGCCGCGGCACAGATACGCAGTATTTT TRBV5-4 TRBD2 many 16 TRBJ2-3
CASSPTGLGNYGYTF TGTGCCAGCAGCCCCACGGGACTAGGGAACTATGGCTACACCTTC TRBV7-9 NA many 15 TRBJ1-2
CSASSGGVYEQYF TGCAGTGCTAGTTCGGGGGGGGTCTACGAGCAGTACTTC TRBV20-1 TRBD2 many 13 TRBJ2-7
CASSQDPGQGLTHGHGELFF TGCGCCAGCAGCCAAGACCCAGGACAGGGACTGACACATGGCCACGGGGAGCTGTTTTTT TRBV4-1 TRBD1 NA 20 TRBJ2-2
CASSSSGTGDYGYTF TGCGCCAGCAGCTCTTCCGGGACAGGGGATTATGGCTACACCTTC TRBV5-1 TRBD1 few 15 TRBJ1-2
CASSIVLTGEYSNQPQHF TGTGCCAGTAGTATAGTCTTGACAGGGGAGTATAGCAATCAGCCCCAGCATTTT TRBV19 TRBD1 NA 18 TRBJ1-5
CASRAGTGGLLGETQYF TGTGCCAGCAGAGCCGGGACAGGGGGGCTCTTAGGGGAGACCCAGTACTTC TRBV2 TRBD1 NA 17 TRBJ2-5
CASSSIQGSTEAFF TGTGCCAGCAGCTCCATACAGGGTAGCACTGAAGCTTTCTTT TRBV7-9 NA many 14 TRBJ1-1
CASSRTQGTEAFF TGTGCCAGCAGCCGGACGCAGGGCACTGAAGCTTTCTTT TRBV14 NA NA 13 TRBJ1-1
CASSIALVGTEAFF TGTGCCAGTAGTATAGCTTTAGTCGGCACTGAAGCTTTCTTT TRBV19 NA NA 14 TRBJ1-1
CASSLAVGEAFF TGCGCCAGCAGCTTGGCAGTGGGGGAAGCTTTCTTT TRBV5-1 NA many 12 TRBJ1-1
CASSLRRGGLETQYF TGTGCCAGCAGTTTAAGGCGGGGGGGCTTAGAGACCCAGTACTTC TRBV12-3/TRBV12-4 TRBD2 many 15 TRBJ2-5
CASSGDGRSYEQYF TGTGCCAGCAGCGGCGACGGGAGGTCCTACGAGCAGTACTTC TRBV5-6 TRBD2 NA 14 TRBJ2-7
CASSSIRDREGTEAFF TGTGCCAGCAGCTCCATCCGGGACAGGGAGGGGACTGAAGCTTTCTTT TRBV7-8 TRBD1 few 16 TRBJ1-1
CSPLNPGGVGETQYF TGCAGTCCCCTCAATCCGGGAGGCGTGGGAGAGACCCAGTACTTC TRBV20-1 TRBD2 many 15 TRBJ2-5
CASSSWGNSPLHF TGTGCCAGCAGCTCATGGGGAAATTCACCCCTCCACTTT TRBV5-5 NA few 13 TRBJ1-6
CASSFTGKETQYF TGTGCCAGCAGCTTCACAGGAAAAGAGACCCAGTACTTC TRBV7-9 NA many 13 TRBJ2-5
CASSLEGLKNNEQFF TGTGCCAGCAGCTTAGAGGGACTAAAGAACAATGAGCAGTTCTTC TRBV7-2 TRBD2 many 15 TRBJ2-1
CASSQEGAGVGNEQFF TGTGCCAGCAGCCAAGAGGGTGCGGGAGTCGGTAATGAGCAGTTCTTC TRBV3-1 TRBD2 many 16 TRBJ2-1
CASSYSTAGSYNSPLHF TGTGCCAGCAGTTACTCAACGGCCGGCTCGTATAATTCACCCCTCCACTTT TRBV6-5 NA many 17 TRBJ1-6
CASSPAGAGLQPQHF TGTGCCAGCAGTCCCGCAGGGGCTGGGTTACAGCCCCAGCATTTT TRBV12-3/TRBV12-4 NA many 15 TRBJ1-5
CSAREGSGYTF TGCAGTGCTAGAGAGGGTTCTGGCTACACCTTC TRBV20-1 NA many 11 TRBJ1-2
CASSLDKQGGSKNIQYF TGCGCCAGCAGCTTGGACAAACAGGGTGGGTCCAAAAACATTCAGTACTTC TRBV5-1 NA NA 17 TRBJ2-4
CASSLWEDHLREQYF TGTGCCAGCAGTTTATGGGAGGATCACCTACGAGAGCAGTACTTC TRBV28 NA many 15 TRBJ2-7
CASSLGPGEDTEAFF TGTGCCAGCAGCTTAGGGCCAGGGGAGGACACTGAAGCTTTCTTT TRBV11-3 NA many 15 TRBJ1-1
CASSQVNSPGELFF TGTGCCAGCAGCCAAGTAAACAGCCCCGGGGAGCTGTTTTTT TRBV3-1 NA many 14 TRBJ2-2
CASRDRGNSPLHF TGTGCCAGCCGAGACAGGGGGAATTCACCCCTCCACTTT TRBV6-1 TRBD1 NA 13 TRBJ1-6
CASSPAGRAILQQYF TGTGCCAGCTCACCCGCTGGGAGGGCCATACTCCAGCAGTACTTC TRBV18 TRBD2 many 15 TRBJ2-7
CSASIYTEAFF TGCAGTGCTTCGATTTACACTGAAGCTTTCTTT TRBV20-1 NA many 11 TRBJ1-1
CASSTRTGSYEQYF TGTGCCAGCAGTACACGGACAGGCTCCTACGAGCAGTACTTC TRBV3-1 TRBD1 NA 14 TRBJ2-7
CASSSTTGELFF TGTGCCAGCAGTTCGACCACCGGGGAGCTGTTTTTT TRBV28 NA few 12 TRBJ2-2
CSAKGAEGAGFSFGELFF TGCAGTGCTAAGGGGGCTGAGGGAGCGGGATTCTCGTTCGGGGAGCTGTTTTTT TRBV20-1 NA NA 18 TRBJ2-2
CASSSYATNEKLFF TGTGCCAGTAGTAGTTATGCAACTAATGAAAAACTGTTTTTT TRBV19 NA many 14 TRBJ1-4
CASSAGLAGPPYNEQFF TGTGCCAGCAGCGCCGGACTAGCGGGACCCCCCTACAATGAGCAGTTCTTC TRBV9 TRBD2 many 17 TRBJ2-1
CAISTQGGQPQHF TGTGCCATCAGTACGCAGGGAGGGCAGCCCCAGCATTTT TRBV10-3 NA many 13 TRBJ1-5
CASSSRRNYGYTF TGTGCCAGCAGTTCGAGGAGGAACTATGGCTACACCTTC TRBV28 NA many 13 TRBJ1-2
CASKVNTEAFF TGTGCCAGCAAGGTGAACACTGAAGCTTTCTTT TRBV2 NA many 11 TRBJ1-1
CASSLGKVYEQYF TGTGCCAGCAGCTTAGGCAAGGTTTACGAGCAGTACTTC TRBV7-9 NA NA 13 TRBJ2-7
CAISDEDSPFGQFF TGTGCCATCAGTGACGAGGACTCCCCGTTTGGGCAGTTCTTC TRBV10-3 NA few 14 TRBJ2-1
CAWGAVAGGKVYEQYF TGTGCCTGGGGGGCCGTTGCGGGAGGGAAAGTCTACGAGCAGTACTTC TRBV30 TRBD2 NA 16 TRBJ2-7
CASSQAALIQGDTQYF TGTGCCAGCAGCCAAGCGGCGTTAATTCAGGGGGATACGCAGTATTTT TRBV3-1 NA many 16 TRBJ2-3
CASSPRGAVETQYF TGTGCCAGCAGCCCTCGGGGGGCGGTAGAGACCCAGTACTTC TRBV9 NA NA 14 TRBJ2-5
CSAIDRSSYEQYF TGCAGCGCCATCGACAGAAGCTCCTACGAGCAGTACTTC TRBV29-1 NA NA 13 TRBJ2-7
CASSGYRGVRGYTF TGTGCCAGCAGCGGATACAGGGGAGTGAGGGGCTACACCTTC TRBV11-2 TRBD1 many 14 TRBJ1-2
CASSQGLAASYEQYF TGCGCCAGCAGCCAAGGACTAGCGGCTTCCTACGAGCAGTACTTC TRBV4-3 TRBD2 few 15 TRBJ2-7